The next 28 T cell receptor beta chains were all read from a single sample in a study of blood T cell repertoires in COVID-19. TCRdb keeps only in-frame clones here, not all; method: immunoSEQ multiplex PCR. The sample has about 170,000 clones, around 80% seen once; the top ten hold about 4%. Sample: PBMCs or T cells enriched from blood (not recorded which). Receptors were obtained from a woman in her fifties or sixties in a cohort exposed to, infected with or recovered from COVID-19 (not recorded which).

This clone was found many times. The chain employs TRBV3-1 (or the pseudogene TRBV3-2) and TRBJ2-7, with TRBD1 as a possible D gene (6 bases). The germline V and J ends were trimmed by 2 bases and 0 bases, with 14 bases remaining between them. The germline CDR1 and CDR2 sequences are LGHDT and YNNKEL (reference sequence). The CDR3 has 16 residues. As DNA, the CDR3 is TGTGCCAGCAGCCAAAACCTCCGGGACATCTCCTACGAGCAGTACTTC. Translated, it gives CASSQNLRDISYEQYF.

The chain uses TRBV10-1 and TRBJ1-1; D is ambiguous. Germline V lookup: CDR1 WNHNN, CDR2 SYGVQD (reference sequence). The length of the CDR3 is 13 residues. Trimming pared 6 bases from V and 0 bases from J, leaving 8 bases between. CDR3 sequence (DNA): TGCGCCAGCAGACAACAGTTGAACACTGAAGCTTTCTTT. Its translation: CASRQQLNTEAFF.

This clone was counted a few times. The V gene is TRBV3-1 (or the pseudogene TRBV3-2), the J gene TRBJ2-1; maybe TRBD1 (6 bases). Germline V gene sequence: CDR1 LGHDT, CDR2 YNNKEL (reference sequence). There are 16 residues in the CDR3. Trimming removed 0 bases from V and 5 bases from J, with 14 bases in between. CDR3 in DNA: TGTGCCAGCAGCCAAGATAAGATAGGACAGCACAATGAGCAGTTCTTC. It translates to CASSQDKIGQHNEQFF.

The table lists this clone with a count of one. The rearrangement uses TRBV6-1 and TRBJ1-2; no firm D call. Per germline, CDR1 MNHNS and CDR2 SASEGT. The ends were cut back, 3 bases at V and 4 bases at J, with 15 bases in the middle. The CDR3 loop spans 15 amino acids. The CDR3 here is CASSEVSSVGYGYTF. CDR3 DNA: TGTGCCAGCAGTGAGGTCTCATCGGTTGGCTATGGCTACACCTTC.

This clone turned up a few times. The V and J genes are TRBV11-2 and TRBJ2-7; 8 bases are a match to TRBD1. Losses at the gene ends were 5 bases for V and 2 bases for J; bases not matched to a gene: 8. Germline CDR1 and CDR2: SGHAT and FQNNGV. CDR3 length: 15 amino acids. CDR3 loop: CASSPRTGNTYEQYF. In DNA form, the CDR3 reads TGTGCCAGCAGCCCACGGACAGGGAATACCTACGAGCAGTACTTC.

V usage is TRBV14 and J usage is TRBJ2-3, with TRBD2 identical over 7 bases. CDR3 length: 15 residues. J gave up 4 bases and V 0 bases, and 4 bases lay outside the gene matches. Germline values: CDR1 SGHDN, CDR2 FVKESK. CDR3 region: CASSQDRGDADTQYF. The DNA of the CDR3 is TGTGCCAGCAGCCAAGATCGGGGGGACGCAGATACGCAGTATTTT.

The chain carries TRBV28 and TRBJ1-1; 7 nucleotides agree with TRBD1. This CDR3 is built from 16 residues. Germline values: CDR1 MDHEN, CDR2 SYDVKM. V was pared by 7 bases and J by 0 bases, with 11 bases of the junction left unmatched. The CDR3 is CASKPSTGWMNTEAFF. DNA for the CDR3: TGTGCCAGCAAACCTTCGACAGGGTGGATGAACACTGAAGCTTTCTTT.

This chain connects TRBV5-1 to TRBJ2-2; 7 bases are shared with TRBD2. Germline lookup yields CDR1 SGHRS and CDR2 YFSETQ. Trimming took 8 bases from V and 5 from J; bases not matched to a gene: 12. This CDR3 region has 15 residues. The CDR3, as DNA: TGCGCCAGTAAAGGGGATACTAGCGCGACCGGGGAGCTGTTTTTT. It codes for CASKGDTSATGELFF.

The chain employs TRBV24-1 and TRBJ1-5; 8 bases map to TRBD1. CDR1 is KGHDR and CDR2 is SFDVKD in the germline V gene. The CDR3 consists of 15 residues. The V gene end was trimmed by 5 bases and the J gene end by 3 bases; junction bases not matched to a gene: 5. CDR3 loop: CATSGVTGDNQPQHF. As DNA, the CDR3 is TGTGCCACCAGTGGCGTGACAGGGGACAATCAGCCCCAGCATTTT.

V usage is TRBV4-3 and J usage is TRBJ1-4, with D perhaps matching TRBD1 (5 bases). Trimming took 4 bases from V and 6 from J, leaving 12 bases between them. The CDR3 has 14 amino acids. From germline, CDR1 is LGHNA and CDR2 YSLEER. CDR3 in DNA: TGCGCCAGCAGCCCCCCAGGGAAGGATGAAAAACTGTTTTTT. Translated, it gives CASSPPGKDEKLFF.

J is TRBJ2-2 and V is TRBV14; TRBD2 is a possible D gene (6 bases). Deletions cut 1 base from V and 7 bases from J, with 10 bases between. Germline V lookup: CDR1 SGHDN, CDR2 FVKESK. CDR3 size: 14 residues. As DNA, the CDR3 is TGTGCCAGCAGCCAAGTGATAGCGGTCGGGGAGCTGTTTTTT. Translation: CASSQVIAVGELFF.

V and J are TRBV7-2 and TRBJ1-1; possible D gene TRBD1, 6 bases. This CDR3 has 14 residues. Trimming left V 6 bases short and J 1 base short, with 12 bases between. CDR1 and CDR2 (germline): SGHTA, FQGNSA. The chain's CDR3 is CASRVRTANTEAFF. CDR3 in DNA: TGTGCCAGCAGGGTGAGGACAGCGAACACTGAAGCTTTCTTT.

The rearrangement uses TRBV5-5 and TRBJ1-5; D is possibly TRBD1 (5 bases). CDR3 length: 13 residues. The germline CDR1 and CDR2 sequences are SGHKS and YYEKEE (reference sequence). V lost 0 bases and J lost 5, with 6 bases in between. Written as DNA, the CDR3 is TGTGCCAGCAGCTTGGGGGGGGATCAGCCCCAGCATTTT. This gives the protein CASSLGGDQPQHF.

This clone was seen only once. V gene TRBV28 combines with J gene TRBJ1-6; 7 positions match TRBD1. Looked up from germline, CDR1 is MDHEN and CDR2 is SYDVKM. The CDR3 covers 14 residues. J gave up 7 bases and V 6 bases, and 6 bases lay outside the gene matches. CDR3 bases: TGTGCCAGCAGAACAACAGGGGTCAATTCACCCCTCCACTTT. Translation: CASRTTGVNSPLHF.

This chain connects TRBV5-1 to TRBJ2-3; 13 bases line up with TRBD2. Germline trimming cut 0 bases from V and 11 bases from J; bases unmatched to any gene: 6. The CDR3 contains 15 residues. From germline, CDR1 is SGHRS and CDR2 YFSETQ. CDR3 DNA sequence: TGCGCCAGCAGCTTGGCCCAGGGACTAGCGGGAATGCAGTATTTT. Translated: CASSLAQGLAGMQYF.

The chain recombines TRBV30 with TRBJ2-2, with 15 bases lining up with TRBD2. V lost 3 bases to trimming and J lost 8 bases; unmatched junction nucleotides: 4. Germline-derived CDR1 and CDR2 are GTSNPN and SVGIG (reference sequence). The CDR3 totals 15 residues. The CDR3 reads CAWSGLAGGLGELFF. CDR3 coding DNA: TGTGCCTGGAGCGGACTAGCGGGGGGGCTTGGGGAGCTGTTTTTT.

The V and J genes are TRBV3-1 (or the pseudogene TRBV3-2) and TRBJ2-1, with D perhaps matching TRBD2 (6 bases). V lost 8 bases and J 2 bases, leaving 19 bases between the germline ends. Per the germline V gene, CDR1 is LGHDT and CDR2 is YNNKEL (reference sequence). The CDR3 has 16 residues. The CDR3 DNA reads TGTGCCAGCCGCCCAGACGTGTCGGGAGCCTACAATGAGCAGTTCTTC. Translation gives CASRPDVSGAYNEQFF.

This clone showed up just a few times. The J gene is TRBJ2-5, the V gene TRBV3-1 (or the pseudogene TRBV3-2); a possible D gene is TRBD1 (5 bases). The length of the CDR3 is 16 residues. Germline V gene sequence: CDR1 LGHDT, CDR2 YNNKEL (reference sequence). Trimming removed 4 bases from V and 0 bases from J, with 15 bases in between. Here the CDR3 DNA reads TGTGCCAGCAGCCCCGATATATACAGGTACCAAGAGACCCAGTACTTC. Translation: CASSPDIYRYQETQYF.

The chain has TRBV9 and TRBJ1-1; unclear D gene. With 0 bases removed from V and 2 bases from J, the gap between germline ends came to 20 bases. The CDR3 runs to 18 residues. Germline V gene sequence: CDR1 SGDLS, CDR2 YYNGEE. CDR3 amino acids: CASSVDLNRGIGNTEAFF. CDR3 coding DNA: TGTGCCAGCAGCGTAGATCTGAACCGGGGTATCGGAAACACTGAAGCTTTCTTT.

The chain has TRBV2 and TRBJ2-1; D is uncertain. CDR1 is SNHLY and CDR2 is FYNNEI in the germline V gene. V gave up 5 bases and J gave up 2 bases, with 10 bases separating them. This CDR3 is built from 14 residues. CDR3 DNA sequence: TGTGCCAGCAGTAGTTTCACAGCCTACAATGAGCAGTTCTTC. Protein: CASSSFTAYNEQFF.

This clone was counted a few times. The chain employs TRBV27 and TRBJ1-3; unclear D gene. Trimming removed 7 bases from V and 2 bases from J, with 15 bases in between. The CDR3 contains 15 residues. The germline CDR1 and CDR2 sequences are MNHEY and SMNVEV (reference sequence). CDR3 sequence reads: CASTTFGVAGNTIYF. CDR3 nucleotides: TGTGCCAGCACCACTTTCGGGGTGGCTGGAAACACCATATATTTT.

The genes are TRBV24-1 and TRBJ1-2, with 12 positions matching TRBD1. Germline loops: CDR1 KGHDR, CDR2 SFDVKD. CDR3 size: 15 residues. The junction had 2 bases not matched to a gene; V was cut back by 2 bases and J by 5 bases. The CDR3 nucleotides read TGTGCCACCAGTGATTCGGGACAGGGGGCTTATGGCTACACCTTC. Its protein is CATSDSGQGAYGYTF.

The DNA of the CDR3 is TGTGCCAGCAGAGAGGGAACCTCCTACGAGCAGTACTTC. It yields the protein CASREGTSYEQYF. This sequence joins TRBV2 and TRBJ2-7, with D possibly TRBD2 on 5 matching bases. Germline V CDR1 and CDR2: SNHLY, FYNNEI. This CDR3 has 13 amino acids. V was shortened by 6 bases and J by 0 bases, with 9 bases between the two germline ends.

V usage is TRBV5-8 and J usage is TRBJ2-2, with 9 nucleotides matching TRBD2. V dropped 2 bases and J dropped 7; count of bases not matched to a gene: 6. This CDR3 comprises 15 residues. Germline V gives CDR1 SGHTS, CDR2 YDEGEE. The CDR3: CASSLAGGWVGELFF. The CDR3 nucleotides are TGTGCCAGCAGCTTAGCGGGAGGATGGGTCGGGGAGCTGTTTTTT.

The chain couples TRBV5-5 to TRBJ1-5; no reliable D call. Germline V gives CDR1 SGHKS, CDR2 YYEKEE (reference sequence). There are 15 residues in the CDR3. Deletions cut 1 base from V and 3 bases from J, with 11 bases between. As DNA, the CDR3 is TGTGCCAGCAGCTTGCTTAGTGAGGACAATCAGCCCCAGCATTTT. It is translated as CASSLLSEDNQPQHF.

The rearrangement links TRBV7-9 to TRBJ1-1; maybe TRBD1 (5 bases). The CDR3 consists of 15 residues. The V end was cut by 3 bases, the J end by 3 bases, with 14 bases between. CDR1 SEHNR and CDR2 FQNEAQ come from the germline V gene (reference sequence). CDR3 DNA: TGTGCCAGCAGCTTCGTTAACGGGGGGGACACTGAAGCTTTCTTT. Amino acids: CASSFVNGGDTEAFF. The full variable domain, completed using reference TRBV7-9 and TRBJ1-1, is DTGVSQNPRHKITKRGQNVTFRCDPISEHNRLYWYRQTLGQGPEFLTYFQNEAQLEKSRLLSDRFSAERPKGSFSTLEIQRTEQGDSAMYLCASSFVNGGDTEAFFGQGTRLTVV.

The V call is TRBV15, the J call TRBJ1-2; no clear D gene. CDR1 is LNHNV, CDR2 YYDKDF, per germline (reference sequence). The CDR3 is 14 residues long. V dropped 5 bases and J dropped 7 bases, with 17 bases sitting between them. CDR3 nucleotides: TGTGCCACCAGCCCGCGGTTCGAGGCGGGTGGCTACACCTTC. This translates into CATSPRFEAGGYTF.

This sequence joins TRBV7-6 and TRBJ2-1, with TRBD1 identical over 9 bases. The CDR3 sequence is 15 residues long. The germline V gene encodes CDR1 SGHVS and CDR2 FNYEAQ. Trimming removed 6 bases from V and 7 bases from J; junction bases left unmatched: 10. In DNA, the CDR3 is TGTGCCAGCAGTATACAGGGGGCTACGGCGAATGAGCAGTTCTTC. Amino acids: CASSIQGATANEQFF.